One T cell receptor (beta chain) is described in this entry. Antigen: not known. None of the donors, who were healthy HIV-negative adults, had recently had acute infections or vaccinations. TCRdb's copy holds only in-frame clones and misses some; the assay was immunoSEQ multiplex PCR. The repertoire includes 1 million to 1.2 million clones, approximately 80% of them detected once, and 0.89% sits in the top ten. The CDR3 spans 15 residues. V dropped 2 bases and J dropped 6; count of bases not matched to a gene: 7. CDR1 and CDR2 from the germline V gene are SGHRS and YFSETQ. This specimen belongs to a study of shared clonotypes between healthy human individuals. Findings and limits, study-wide: Enrolling few donors narrowed the genetic and exposure-history diversity that was represented.

The TCR was taken from a man aged 18 to 35 in good health. Some clones in this sample may be carry-over from other donors' samples. The V gene is TRBV5-1, the J gene TRBJ2-3, with 9 bases matching TRBD2. The material sequenced was memory CD4+ T cells from PBMCs. Subset meaning: CD45RA-negative fraction. CDR3 protein: CASSFLAGEGDTQYF. The CDR3 DNA is TGCGCCAGCAGCTTCTTAGCGGGAGAGGGGGATACGCAGTATTTT. The variable domain in full, completed from reference TRBV5-1 and TRBJ2-3, reads KAGVTQTPRYLIKTRGQQVTLSCSPISGHRSVSWYQQTPGQGLQFLFEYFSETQRNKGNFPGRFSGRQFSNSRSEMNVSTLELGDSALYLCASSFLAGEGDTQYFGPGTRLTVL.